This T cell receptor beta chain was retrieved from a study of beta chain features in type 1 diabetes. Study-level background: There were approximately 100,000,000 sorted cells examined across all samples.

Findings and caveats of the study: For Type 1 diabetes patients, all four CD4+ subsets carried TCRB CDR3s that were moderately but significantly shorter.

This clone has a handful of counts. What it binds is not known. Germline CDR1 and CDR2: PRHDT and FYEKMQ (reference sequence). Trimming removed 0 bases from V and 11 bases from J; junction bases left unmatched: 7. This CDR3 is 15 amino acids long. The study reverse transcribed the entire isolated RNA, so it sequenced expressed TCRB transcripts. Clones were read by immunoSEQ multiplex PCR, and TCRdb kept only the in-frame ones, dropping some. The repertoire holds approximately 150,000 clones, with about 10% as singletons. The V gene is TRBV13, the J gene TRBJ1-6; 7 bases agree with TRBD1. The specimen sequenced was naive CD4+ T cells from blood. The clonotype comes from a man between 18 and 35 years old in good health. CDR3 in amino acids: CASSLGTGIRAPLHF. The CDR3 DNA sequence: TGTGCCAGCAGCTTAGGGACAGGGATTAGAGCACCCCTCCACTTT.